The 20 T cell receptor beta chains below come from one sample, sequenced in a study of regulatory T cells in long-lasting Graves disease. Relying on iRepertoire HTBI primers and Arm-PCR of CDR3 regions, the team built TCR beta libraries. TCRdb itself ran the multiplex PCR reads through MiXCR, one entry per CDR3 protein. The sample contains just over 600,000 distinct CDR3 sequences, roughly 15% of which appear only once. Time point given: newly diagnosed GD, antithyroid drugs for less than 3 months. PBMC-derived RNA was used for the TCR library. The same data also contributed to another study, on T cells in Graves' hyperthyroidism and ophthalmopathy.

Specimen: peripheral blood mononuclear cells (PBMCs), collected at new diagnosis, from a patient treated with antithyroid drugs. Source of these receptors: a woman aged 25-40 years with Graves disease.

This clonotype was detected ten times or more. The genes are TRBV7-8 and TRBJ2-3; 15 positions agree with TRBD2. CDR3 length: 15 residues. The V gene end was trimmed by 5 bases and the J gene end by 5 bases; junction bases not matched to a gene: 2. Germline-derived CDR1 and CDR2 are SGHVS and FQNEAQ. DNA of the CDR3: TGTGCCAGCAGCGGGGGACTAGCGGGAGGAGATACGCAGTATTTT. Translating gives CASSGGLAGGDTQYF. Full variable domain (outside the CDR3, taken from reference TRBV7-8 and TRBJ2-3): GAGVSQSPRYKVAKRGQDVALRCDPISGHVSLFWYQQALGQGPEFLTYFQNEAQLDKSGLPSDRFFAERPEGSVSTLKIQRTQQEDSAVYLCASSGGLAGGDTQYFGPGTRLTVL.

This clonotype came up many times. The chain has TRBV20-1 and TRBJ2-4, with unresolved D. The CDR3 consists of 11 residues. CDR1 is DFQATT, CDR2 SNEGSKA, per germline (reference sequence). Trimming left V 5 bases short and J 8 bases short, with 10 bases between. The CDR3 loop is CSASDEYIQYF. CDR3 nucleotide sequence: TGCAGTGCTTCCGACGAGTACATTCAGTACTTC.

The chain links TRBV10-3 to TRBJ2-7, with D perhaps matching TRBD1 (6 bases). The V end lost 2 bases, the J end lost 2 bases, and 7 bases lay between the germline ends. The CDR3 is 13 amino acids. Germline V gives CDR1 ENHRY, CDR2 SYGVKD. The CDR3 loop is CAISEEGAYEQYF. The CDR3 DNA reads as TGTGCCATCAGTGAGGAGGGGGCCTACGAGCAGTACTTC.

This clonotype turned up a few times. V is TRBV18 and J is TRBJ1-5, with D possibly being TRBD1 (6 bases). Germline loops: CDR1 KGHSH, CDR2 LQKENI. The CDR3 totals 15 residues. V shed 1 base and J shed 4 bases, with 11 bases lying between them. For the CDR3, the DNA is TGTGCCAGCTCACCACAAGGGGGAGCAAATCAGCCCCAGCATTTT. It translates to CASSPQGGANQPQHF.

Details on this clonotype: Mismatch with germline at one junction end may stem from a read error. The DNA of the CDR3 is TGTGCCAGCAGGGAAGGGACATATGCTGAAGCTTCCTTT. Its translation is CASREGTYAEASF. The gene calls are TRBV28 and TRBJ1-1; TRBD1 might be the D (6 bases). Germline V gene lookup returns CDR1 MDHEN and CDR2 SYDVKM. This CDR3 spans 13 amino acids.

This clonotype showed up many times. This chain connects TRBV2 to TRBJ2-7; 8 bases are shared with TRBD2. V shed 9 bases and J 6 bases; nucleotides not matched to a gene: 10. The CDR3 totals 13 residues. Germline values: CDR1 SNHLY, CDR2 FYNNEI. The CDR3 sequence is CASSREGFGEQYF. As DNA, the CDR3 is TGTGCCAGTAGTCGGGAGGGTTTCGGCGAGCAGTACTTC.

This clonotype has ten or more counts. The V call is TRBV12-3 or TRBV12-4, the J call TRBJ1-5; weak D call: TRBD1 (6 bases). V lost 1 base, J lost 6 bases, and 10 bases lay in between. The CDR3 loop spans 14 amino acids. The CDR3 loop reads CASSLGQAIQPQHF. In DNA, the CDR3 is TGTGCCAGCAGTTTAGGACAGGCCATTCAGCCCCAGCATTTT.

Of note for this clonotype: A read error may account for a junction end that differs from germline. The chain links TRBV7-9 to TRBJ1-1, with D perhaps TRBD1 (5 bases). Germline lookup yields CDR1 SEHNR and CDR2 FQNEAQ (reference sequence). The CDR3 is 14 residues long. This CDR3 reads CASSLVGGNTEASF. CDR3 nucleotide sequence: TGTGCCAGCAGCTTAGTGGGGGGGAACACTGAAGCTTCCTTT. Full variable domain (outside the CDR3, taken from reference TRBV7-9 and TRBJ1-1): DTGVSQNPRHKITKRGQNVTFRCDPISEHNRLYWYRQTLGQGPEFLTYFQNEAQLEKSRLLSDRFSAERPKGSFSTLEIQRTEQGDSAMYLCASSLVGGNTEASFGQGTRLTVV.

This clonotype was counted many times. This chain joins TRBV20-1 and TRBJ1-1, with D possibly matching TRBD1 (6 bases). The length of the CDR3 is 15 residues. Deletions cut 0 bases from V and 0 bases from J, with 11 bases between. Germline V gene lookup returns CDR1 DFQATT and CDR2 SNEGSKA (reference sequence). This CDR3 is CSARDRTAMNTEAFF. In nucleotides, the CDR3 is TGCAGTGCTAGAGATAGGACAGCAATGAACACTGAAGCTTTCTTT.

This clonotype was counted ten times or more. J is TRBJ1-2 and V is TRBV29-1, with D maybe TRBD1 (6 bases). From germline, CDR1 is SQVTM and CDR2 ANQGSEA. V lost 7 bases and J 2 bases, leaving 14 bases between the germline ends. The CDR3 is 13 amino acids. The chain's CDR3 is CSATTGRNYGYTF. For the CDR3, the DNA is TGCAGCGCCACGACAGGCCGGAACTATGGCTACACCTTC. Supplemented by reference TRBV29-1 and TRBJ1-2, the full variable domain reads SAVISQKPSRDICQRGTSLTIQCQVDSQVTMMFWYRQQPGQSLTLIATANQGSEATYESGFVIDKFPISRPNLTFSTLTVSNMSPEDSSIYLCSATTGRNYGYTFGSGTRLTVV.

Ten or more counts support this clonotype. V usage is TRBV7-3 and J usage is TRBJ2-1; perhaps TRBD1 as D (5 bases). The V end was cut by 0 bases, the J end by 7 bases, with 7 bases between. Germline V gene lookup returns CDR1 SGHTA and CDR2 FQGTGA. This CDR3 spans 13 amino acids. The CDR3 spells CASSLTGVNEQFF. Here the CDR3 DNA reads TGTGCCAGCAGCTTAACAGGGGTGAATGAGCAGTTCTTC. The variable domain in full, with the rest retrieved from reference TRBV7-3 and TRBJ2-1, is GAGVSQTPSNKVTEKGKYVELRCDPISGHTALYWYRQSLGQGPEFLIYFQGTGAADDSGLPNDRFFAVRPEGSVSTLKIQRTERGDSAVYLCASSLTGVNEQFFGPGTRLTVL.

Comments on this clonotype: This may arise from a read error, as a much more abundant clone is one base away. The chain couples TRBV19 to TRBJ1-5; the D gene is possibly TRBD1 (5 bases). CDR1 and CDR2 (germline): LNHDA, SQIVND (reference sequence). The V end was cut by 4 bases, the J end by 0 bases, with 13 bases between. This CDR3 is built from 16 residues. The CDR3, as DNA: TGTGCCAGTAGTAAGGGGATAGGCAATAGCAATCAGCCCCAGCATTTT. As protein: CASSKGIGNSNQPQHF.

The chain couples TRBV19 to TRBJ1-1, with 7 nucleotides matching TRBD1. V shed 8 bases and J 3 bases; nucleotides not matched to a gene: 15. This CDR3 comprises 16 residues. CDR1 is LNHDA and CDR2 is SQIVND in the germline V gene (reference sequence). The CDR3 sequence: CASSPQGGGRYTEAFF. The CDR3 DNA reads TGTGCCAGTTCCCCCCAGGGGGGAGGGCGCTACACTGAAGCTTTCTTT.

The chain employs TRBV28 and TRBJ2-1; D call uncertain. Germline V CDR1 and CDR2: MDHEN, SYDVKM. With 11 bases removed from V and 7 bases from J, the gap between germline ends came to 21 bases. This CDR3 is built from 14 residues. The CDR3 region is CAGIPELRQNEQFF. CDR3 coding DNA: TGTGCCGGCATTCCGGAGTTGAGACAAAATGAGCAGTTCTTC.

Many counts were recorded for this clonotype. The rearrangement joins TRBV7-6 to TRBJ1-1, with D unresolved. CDR3 size: 16 residues. Germline V gives CDR1 SGHVS, CDR2 FNYEAQ. V was clipped by 7 bases and J by 0 bases, with 18 bases between them. The CDR3 is CASNLTPLGVNTEAFF. For the CDR3, the DNA is TGTGCCAGCAACCTGACACCCCTGGGCGTGAACACTGAAGCTTTCTTT. Together with reference TRBV7-6 and TRBJ1-1, the CDR3 gives the full variable domain: GAGVSQSPRYKVTKRGQDVALRCDPISGHVSLYWYRQALGQGPEFLTYFNYEAQQDKSGLPNDRFSAERPEGSISTLTIQRTEQRDSAMYRCASNLTPLGVNTEAFFGQGTRLTVV.

The chain combines TRBV20-1 with TRBJ1-3; 7 bases fit TRBD1. The CDR3 loop spans 13 amino acids. The V gene end was trimmed by 7 bases and the J gene end by 4 bases; junction bases not matched to a gene: 7. The germline gives CDR1 DFQATT, CDR2 SNEGSKA (reference sequence). In nucleotides, the CDR3 is TGCAGTGTTCGGACAGGTTCCGGAAACACCATATATTTT. Protein: CSVRTGSGNTIYF.

This clonotype has ten or more counts. This chain's CDR3 is CASSLLGGRGPYEQYF. The CDR3 DNA reads TGTGCCAGCAGTTTGTTGGGCGGGAGGGGGCCCTACGAGCAGTACTTC. The chain recombines TRBV28 with TRBJ2-7, with 9 nucleotides matching TRBD2. The CDR3 has 16 residues. Germline V lookup: CDR1 MDHEN, CDR2 SYDVKM. The V gene end was trimmed by 3 bases and the J gene end by 2 bases; junction bases not matched to a gene: 8. Complete variable domain (other parts from reference TRBV28 and TRBJ2-7): DVKVTQSSRYLVKRTGEKVFLECVQDMDHENMFWYRQDPGLGLRLIYFSYDVKMKEKGDIPEGYSVSREKKERFSLILESASTNQTSMYLCASSLLGGRGPYEQYFGPGTRLTVT.

The rearrangement joins TRBV7-2 to TRBJ2-2; D might be TRBD2 (5 bases). The germline V and J ends were trimmed by 7 bases and 7 bases, with 16 bases remaining between them. The CDR3 contains 14 residues. Germline V CDR1 and CDR2: SGHTA, FQGNSA. CDR3 in amino acids: CASTPDLISGELFF. The CDR3 nucleotides are TGTGCCAGCACCCCGGACTTGATAAGCGGGGAGCTGTTTTTT.

This clonotype was counted only a few times. The rearrangement uses TRBV5-1 and TRBJ2-1; weak D call: TRBD2 (6 bases). Trimming cost V 5 bases and J 5 bases, with 14 bases left between them. The V gene's germline CDR1 is SGHRS and CDR2 YFSETQ. CDR3 size: 14 residues. As DNA, the CDR3 is TGCGCCAGCAGGGGGCGGGGTTGGGACAATGAGCAGTTCTTC. Its protein product is CASRGRGWDNEQFF.

The table lists this clonotype with many counts. The chain is built from TRBV28 and TRBJ1-4; no firm D call. The CDR3 has 12 residues. Germline loops: CDR1 MDHEN, CDR2 SYDVKM. V was pared by 2 bases and J by 6 bases, with 4 bases between. CDR3 sequence: CASSLRDEKLFF. DNA of the CDR3: TGTGCCAGCAGTTTACGGGATGAAAAACTGTTTTTT.